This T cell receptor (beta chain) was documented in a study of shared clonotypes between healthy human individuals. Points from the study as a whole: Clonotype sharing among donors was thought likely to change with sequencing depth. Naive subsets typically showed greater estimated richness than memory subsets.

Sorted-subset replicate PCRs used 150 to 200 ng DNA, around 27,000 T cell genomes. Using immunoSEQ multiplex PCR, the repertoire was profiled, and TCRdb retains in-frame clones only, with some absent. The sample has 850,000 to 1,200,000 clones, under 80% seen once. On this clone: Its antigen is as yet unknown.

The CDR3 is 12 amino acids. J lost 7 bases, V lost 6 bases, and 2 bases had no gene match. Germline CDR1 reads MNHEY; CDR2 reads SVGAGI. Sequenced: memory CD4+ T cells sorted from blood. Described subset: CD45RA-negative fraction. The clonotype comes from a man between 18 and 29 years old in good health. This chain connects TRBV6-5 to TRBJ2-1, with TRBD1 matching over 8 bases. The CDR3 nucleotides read TGTGCCAGCAGGGACAGGGTGAATGAGCAGTTCTTC. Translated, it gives CASRDRVNEQFF.